This is a list of T cell receptor beta chains from one sample in a study of T cell responses to AZD1222 COVID-19 vaccine. Sequenced by immunoSEQ multiplex PCR; TCRdb stores in-frame clones only, minus some. The sample has tens of thousands of clones, approximately 90% seen once. The specimen was peripheral blood, collected on day 0 of AZD1222 vaccination. The source of these receptors is an adult in good health. Both conserved end residues are part of each CDR3. The D gene is left open where the match is weak. Only part of the rows carry a size: once, few, many, or a class if the clone is expanded.

v_gene: TRBV7-9
j_gene: TRBJ2-7
abundance: .
d_gene: .
CDR3aa: CASSLEVRPYEQYF
CDR3nt: TGTGCCAGCAGCTTAGAGGTCAGACCCTACGAGCAGTACTTC

v_gene: TRBV25-1
j_gene: TRBJ1-2
abundance: .
d_gene: .
CDR3aa: CASSAEGSGRGYGYTF
CDR3nt: TGTGCCAGCAGTGCGGAGGGGTCAGGGCGCGGCTATGGCTACACCTTC

v_gene: TRBV7-9
j_gene: TRBJ2-5
abundance: .
d_gene: .
CDR3aa: CASSLDGGTQETQYF
CDR3nt: TGTGCCAGCAGCTTAGATGGCGGGACCCAAGAGACCCAGTACTTC

v_gene: TRBV6-2/TRBV6-3
j_gene: TRBJ2-5
abundance: .
d_gene: TRBD2
CDR3aa: CASSPGRAGETQYF
CDR3nt: TGTGCCAGCAGCCCCGGGAGGGCGGGAGAGACCCAGTACTTC

v_gene: TRBV7-9
j_gene: TRBJ1-4
abundance: .
d_gene: .
CDR3aa: CASSLDTGPGEKLFF
CDR3nt: TGTGCCAGCAGCTTAGATACAGGGCCGGGTGAAAAACTGTTTTTT

v_gene: TRBV5-4
j_gene: TRBJ2-1
abundance: .
d_gene: TRBD2
CDR3aa: CASSETSGTYNEQFF
CDR3nt: TGTGCCAGCAGCGAGACTAGCGGGACTTACAATGAGCAGTTCTTC

v_gene: TRBV5-1
j_gene: TRBJ2-5
abundance: .
d_gene: TRBD1
CDR3aa: CASSLLPRGQSRETQYF
CDR3nt: TGCGCCAGCAGCTTGCTTCCCAGGGGGCAATCTCGGGAGACCCAGTACTTC

v_gene: TRBV4-1
j_gene: TRBJ2-7
abundance: .
d_gene: .
CDR3aa: CASSQDPQETSYEQYF
CDR3nt: TGCGCCAGCAGCCAGGACCCACAGGAAACCTCCTACGAGCAGTACTTC

v_gene: TRBV3-1/TRBV3-2
j_gene: TRBJ2-1
abundance: .
d_gene: .
CDR3aa: CASSQGASYNEQFF
CDR3nt: TGTGCCAGCAGCCAGGGGGCATCCTACAATGAGCAGTTCTTC

v_gene: TRBV6-4
j_gene: TRBJ2-3
abundance: many
d_gene: TRBD2
CDR3aa: CASSDSAGATDTQYF
CDR3nt: TGTGCCAGCAGTGACTCAGCGGGAGCGACAGATACGCAGTATTTT

v_gene: TRBV11-2
j_gene: TRBJ2-5
abundance: .
d_gene: TRBD2
CDR3aa: CASSYSGGGETQYF
CDR3nt: TGTGCCAGCAGCTACAGCGGGGGGGGAGAGACCCAGTACTTC

v_gene: TRBV11-2
j_gene: TRBJ2-2
abundance: .
d_gene: .
CDR3aa: CASSSPPNTGELFF
CDR3nt: TGTGCCAGCAGCTCTCCCCCAAACACCGGGGAGCTGTTTTTT

v_gene: TRBV27
j_gene: TRBJ2-1
abundance: .
d_gene: .
CDR3aa: CASSGRGVYNEQFF
CDR3nt: TGTGCCAGCAGTGGCAGGGGTGTTTACAATGAGCAGTTCTTC

v_gene: TRBV19
j_gene: TRBJ2-2
abundance: .
d_gene: TRBD1
CDR3aa: CASSSPADRGRDTGELFF
CDR3nt: TGTGCCAGTAGTTCGCCCGCCGACAGGGGGCGCGACACCGGGGAGCTGTTTTTT

v_gene: TRBV3-1/TRBV3-2
j_gene: TRBJ2-5
abundance: once
d_gene: TRBD2
CDR3aa: CASSQGWGGERETQYF
CDR3nt: TGTGCCAGCAGCCAAGGTTGGGGAGGGGAGAGGGAGACCCAGTACTTC

v_gene: TRBV9
j_gene: TRBJ2-5
abundance: .
d_gene: .
CDR3aa: CASSPSRGSSGETQYF
CDR3nt: TGTGCCAGCAGCCCGTCGAGGGGGTCCAGTGGAGAGACCCAGTACTTC

v_gene: TRBV6-2/TRBV6-3
j_gene: TRBJ1-1
abundance: .
d_gene: .
CDR3aa: CASSYAGHTEAFF
CDR3nt: TGTGCCAGCAGTTACGCGGGCCACACTGAAGCTTTCTTT

v_gene: TRBV6-4
j_gene: TRBJ2-5
abundance: .
d_gene: .
CDR3aa: CASSVTGGVGETQYF
CDR3nt: TGTGCCAGCAGTGTCACAGGGGGGGTAGGAGAGACCCAGTACTTC

v_gene: TRBV28
j_gene: TRBJ1-1
abundance: .
d_gene: .
CDR3aa: CASIQQGGGTEAFF
CDR3nt: TGTGCCAGCATCCAACAGGGTGGCGGCACTGAAGCTTTCTTT

v_gene: TRBV7-9
j_gene: TRBJ2-1
abundance: .
d_gene: .
CDR3aa: CASSLVPGERKFF
CDR3nt: TGTGCCAGCAGCTTAGTTCCCGGGGAGAGGAAGTTCTTC

v_gene: TRBV28
j_gene: TRBJ1-3
abundance: .
d_gene: .
CDR3aa: CASSFWSSGNTIYF
CDR3nt: TGTGCCAGCAGTTTCTGGTCCTCTGGAAACACCATATATTTT

v_gene: TRBV30
j_gene: TRBJ2-5
abundance: .
d_gene: .
CDR3aa: CAWRSFPALSEETQYF
CDR3nt: TGTGCCTGGAGATCCTTCCCGGCCCTCTCCGAGGAGACCCAGTACTTC

v_gene: TRBV7-9
j_gene: TRBJ1-1
abundance: .
d_gene: .
CDR3aa: CASSPENTEAFF
CDR3nt: TGTGCCAGCAGCCCCGAGAACACTGAAGCTTTCTTT

v_gene: TRBV5-6
j_gene: TRBJ2-7
abundance: .
d_gene: TRBD1
CDR3aa: CASSPRTGSPYEQYF
CDR3nt: TGTGCCAGCAGCCCCCGGACAGGGTCTCCGTACGAGCAGTACTTC

v_gene: TRBV27
j_gene: TRBJ2-2
abundance: .
d_gene: .
CDR3aa: CASRALERTGELFF
CDR3nt: TGTGCCAGCAGGGCACTGGAGCGCACCGGGGAGCTGTTTTTT

v_gene: TRBV5-6
j_gene: TRBJ2-7
abundance: .
d_gene: .
CDR3aa: CASSLGQREQYF
CDR3nt: TGTGCCAGCAGTCTAGGTCAGAGGGAGCAGTACTTC

v_gene: TRBV20-1
j_gene: TRBJ1-6
abundance: .
d_gene: .
CDR3aa: CSASILGEGVSNSPLHF
CDR3nt: TGCAGTGCTAGTATTCTGGGGGAAGGGGTGAGTAATTCACCCCTCCACTTT

v_gene: TRBV3-1/TRBV3-2
j_gene: TRBJ1-2
abundance: .
d_gene: TRBD1
CDR3aa: CASSQERVKKGAIVEGYTF
CDR3nt: TGTGCCAGCAGCCAAGAAAGGGTTAAGAAGGGGGCGATCGTGGAGGGCTACACCTTC

v_gene: TRBV5-1
j_gene: TRBJ2-7
abundance: .
d_gene: .
CDR3aa: CASSLDGGEFGHEQYF
CDR3nt: TGCGCCAGCAGCTTGGACGGGGGCGAGTTTGGCCACGAGCAGTACTTC

v_gene: TRBV5-1
j_gene: TRBJ2-6
abundance: .
d_gene: .
CDR3aa: CASSRLTSGANVLTF
CDR3nt: TGCGCCAGCAGCCGCTTGACCTCTGGGGCCAACGTCCTGACTTTC

v_gene: TRBV18
j_gene: TRBJ1-2
abundance: once
d_gene: .
CDR3aa: CASSLGARLVNYGYTF
CDR3nt: TGTGCCAGCTCACTCGGGGCCAGGCTGGTGAACTATGGCTACACCTTC

v_gene: TRBV28
j_gene: TRBJ1-1
abundance: .
d_gene: .
CDR3aa: CASSSLRGLNTEAFF
CDR3nt: TGTGCCAGCAGTTCTCTGCGCGGGCTGAACACTGAAGCTTTCTTT

v_gene: TRBV6-5
j_gene: TRBJ2-3
abundance: .
d_gene: TRBD2
CDR3aa: CASRSLEREGDTQYF
CDR3nt: TGTGCCAGCAGATCTCTTGAGCGGGAGGGAGATACGCAGTATTTT

v_gene: TRBV29-1
j_gene: TRBJ1-2
abundance: .
d_gene: .
CDR3aa: CSVTRDSGGYTF
CDR3nt: TGCAGCGTGACTAGGGATTCCGGAGGCTACACCTTC

v_gene: TRBV13
j_gene: TRBJ2-4
abundance: .
d_gene: .
CDR3aa: CASSHRYSGAGNIQYF
CDR3nt: TGTGCCAGCAGCCATCGATATTCTGGGGCCGGGAACATTCAGTACTTC

v_gene: TRBV19
j_gene: TRBJ1-2
abundance: .
d_gene: .
CDR3aa: CASSIGYSGGAYGYTF
CDR3nt: TGTGCCAGTAGTATAGGATATTCGGGGGGGGCCTATGGCTACACCTTC

v_gene: TRBV27
j_gene: TRBJ1-1
abundance: .
d_gene: TRBD1
CDR3aa: CASSSRTGPEAFF
CDR3nt: TGTGCCAGCAGTTCGCGGACAGGCCCTGAAGCTTTCTTT

v_gene: TRBV7-9
j_gene: TRBJ1-2
abundance: few
d_gene: .
CDR3aa: CASSPDTLFGYTF
CDR3nt: TGTGCCAGCAGCCCCGACACCCTTTTCGGCTACACCTTC

v_gene: TRBV28
j_gene: TRBJ1-6
abundance: .
d_gene: .
CDR3aa: CASSLYRADNSPLHF
CDR3nt: TGTGCCAGCAGTTTATACAGGGCCGATAATTCACCCCTCCACTTT

v_gene: TRBV28
j_gene: TRBJ2-7
abundance: .
d_gene: .
CDR3aa: CASSDRPSYEQYF
CDR3nt: TGTGCCAGCAGCGACAGGCCCTCCTACGAGCAGTACTTC

v_gene: TRBV2
j_gene: TRBJ1-2
abundance: .
d_gene: TRBD1
CDR3aa: CASRGDSSYGYTF
CDR3nt: TGTGCCAGCAGGGGGGACAGTAGCTATGGCTACACCTTC

v_gene: TRBV5-1
j_gene: TRBJ1-4
abundance: .
d_gene: .
CDR3aa: CASSLRGLEEKLFF
CDR3nt: TGCGCCAGCAGCTTGCGCGGGCTCGAGGAAAAACTGTTTTTT

v_gene: TRBV5-1
j_gene: TRBJ2-1
abundance: .
d_gene: .
CDR3aa: CATSDRYNEQFF
CDR3nt: TGCGCCACCTCGGACAGATACAATGAGCAGTTCTTC

v_gene: TRBV6-4
j_gene: TRBJ2-2
abundance: .
d_gene: TRBD1
CDR3aa: CASSGTGGTGELFF
CDR3nt: TGTGCCAGCAGTGGGACAGGGGGCACCGGGGAGCTGTTTTTT

v_gene: TRBV5-4
j_gene: TRBJ1-1
abundance: .
d_gene: .
CDR3aa: CASSRTENTEAFF
CDR3nt: TGTGCCAGCAGCCGGACAGAAAACACTGAAGCTTTCTTT

v_gene: TRBV6-5
j_gene: TRBJ2-7
abundance: .
d_gene: .
CDR3aa: CASTEQGRGKYEQYF
CDR3nt: TGTGCCAGCACAGAACAGGGGAGGGGGAAATACGAGCAGTACTTC

v_gene: TRBV6-2/TRBV6-3
j_gene: TRBJ2-5
abundance: .
d_gene: TRBD1
CDR3aa: CASSYTRTGQETQYF
CDR3nt: TGTGCCAGCAGTTACACCCGGACAGGGCAAGAGACCCAGTACTTC

v_gene: TRBV9
j_gene: TRBJ1-1
abundance: .
d_gene: .
CDR3aa: CASSISANTEAFF
CDR3nt: TGTGCCAGCAGCATATCTGCGAACACTGAAGCTTTCTTT

v_gene: TRBV7-2
j_gene: TRBJ1-3
abundance: .
d_gene: .
CDR3aa: CASSLGVSGNTIYF
CDR3nt: TGTGCCAGCAGCTTAGGGGTTTCTGGAAACACCATATATTTT

v_gene: TRBV28
j_gene: TRBJ2-3
abundance: .
d_gene: .
CDR3aa: CASNRGGSGTDTQYF
CDR3nt: TGTGCCAGCAATAGGGGGGGATCGGGCACAGATACGCAGTATTTT

v_gene: TRBV18
j_gene: TRBJ1-3
abundance: .
d_gene: .
CDR3aa: CASSPPMTALSGNTIYF
CDR3nt: TGTGCCAGCTCACCACCTATGACAGCTCTCTCTGGAAACACCATATATTTT

v_gene: TRBV18
j_gene: TRBJ1-4
abundance: .
d_gene: .
CDR3aa: CASSPSNGRVNQKLFF
CDR3nt: TGTGCCAGCTCACCGTCGAACGGGAGGGTTAATCAAAAACTGTTTTTT

v_gene: TRBV6-5
j_gene: TRBJ1-3
abundance: .
d_gene: TRBD1
CDR3aa: CASSSQGAIGNTIYF
CDR3nt: TGTGCCAGCAGTTCTCAGGGGGCAATCGGAAACACCATATATTTT

v_gene: TRBV24-1
j_gene: TRBJ1-5
abundance: few
d_gene: .
CDR3aa: CATSDQVRGRQPQHF
CDR3nt: TGTGCCACCAGTGATCAGGTAAGGGGACGTCAGCCCCAGCATTTT

v_gene: TRBV5-1
j_gene: TRBJ1-6
abundance: once
d_gene: .
CDR3aa: CASSGDGSPLHF
CDR3nt: TGCGCCAGCAGCGGGGACGGGTCACCCCTCCACTTT

v_gene: TRBV5-6
j_gene: TRBJ2-1
abundance: .
d_gene: .
CDR3aa: CASSPTEVRDEQFF
CDR3nt: TGTGCCAGCAGCCCGACGGAGGTTAGGGATGAGCAGTTCTTC

v_gene: TRBV29-1
j_gene: TRBJ1-1
abundance: .
d_gene: .
CDR3aa: CSVVEGYTEAFF
CDR3nt: TGCAGCGTAGTCGAGGGTTACACTGAAGCTTTCTTT